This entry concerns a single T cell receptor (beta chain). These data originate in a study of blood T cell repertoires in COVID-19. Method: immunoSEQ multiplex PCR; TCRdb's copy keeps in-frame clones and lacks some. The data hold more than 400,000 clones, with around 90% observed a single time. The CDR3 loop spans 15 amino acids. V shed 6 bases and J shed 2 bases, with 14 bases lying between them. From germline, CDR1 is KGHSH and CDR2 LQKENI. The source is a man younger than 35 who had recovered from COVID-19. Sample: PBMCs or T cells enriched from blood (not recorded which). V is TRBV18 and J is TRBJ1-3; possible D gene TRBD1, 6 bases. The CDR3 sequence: CASSVGQGTGNTIYF. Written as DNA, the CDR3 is TGTGCCAGCTCCGTCGGGCAGGGGACTGGAAACACCATATATTTT. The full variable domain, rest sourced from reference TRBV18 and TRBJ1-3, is NAGVMQNPRHLVRRRGQEARLRCSPMKGHSHVYWYRQLPEEGLKFMVYLQKENIIDESGMPKERFSAEFPKEGPSILRIQQVVRGDSAAYFCASSVGQGTGNTIYFGEGSWLTVV.